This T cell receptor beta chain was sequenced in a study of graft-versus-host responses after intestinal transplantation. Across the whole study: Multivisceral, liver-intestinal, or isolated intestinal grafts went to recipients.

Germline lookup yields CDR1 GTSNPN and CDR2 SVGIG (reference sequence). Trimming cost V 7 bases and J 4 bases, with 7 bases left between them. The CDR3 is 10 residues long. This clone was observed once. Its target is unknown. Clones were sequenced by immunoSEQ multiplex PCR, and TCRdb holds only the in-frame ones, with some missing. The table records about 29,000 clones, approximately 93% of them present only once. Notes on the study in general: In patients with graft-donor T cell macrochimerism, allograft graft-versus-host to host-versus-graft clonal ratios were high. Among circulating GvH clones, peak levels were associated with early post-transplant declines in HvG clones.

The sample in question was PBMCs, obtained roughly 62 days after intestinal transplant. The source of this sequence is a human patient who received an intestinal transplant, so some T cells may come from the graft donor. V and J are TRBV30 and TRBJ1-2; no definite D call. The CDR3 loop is CASGVYGYTF. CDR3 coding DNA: TGTGCCTCGGGAGTCTATGGCTACACCTTC.